This entry describes one TCR beta chain. It has no known antigen specificity. No base-level quality is on record; no much larger clone is a single base apart. The CDR3 starts with the cysteine, ends with the phenylalanine, and has 14 residues. The read is trimmed to its CDR3 DNA, 42 bases read in frame from base 1. For CDR1 and CDR2, the germline V gene lists MDHEN and SYDVKM. The trim is 2 bases for V and 1 base for J, with a gap of 9 bases between the germline ends. The cohort was made up of about 670 healthy bone marrow donors. At the time of sampling, all cohort members were nominally healthy, though unrecorded immune exposures were likely present. The donor was CMV seropositive and belonged to the group of 250 to 350 seropositive cohort members. A peripheral blood sample was provided by each donor, and peripheral blood mononuclear cells were used for TCR beta sequencing. Genomic DNA extraction from the blood cell samples was performed with the Qiagen DNeasy Blood Extraction Kit.

Libraries came from the immunoSEQ multiplex PCR assay. For the multiplex PCR, a mixture combining 60 forward primers for TCR Vbeta segments and 13 reverse primers for TCR Jbeta segments was used. Amplification of the CDR3 region of rearranged TCR beta genes was performed with a multiplex PCR assay on genomic DNA. The amplified TCR beta libraries were sequenced on the Illumina HiSeq System as 87-base-pair reads. In the original analysis: A later analysis tallied around 80 million unique TCR beta chains across the 650 to 750 repertoires, and approximately 12 million of those chains were shared by two or more donors. A nearest-neighbor algorithm error-corrected the raw reads and collapsed the reads into unique sequences, merging closely related sequences to remove PCR and sequencing errors. To assign V, D and J gene segments, CDR3 sequences were aligned to IMGT reference sequences. For a sequence to be retained, a match of at least six nucleotides to both a V gene segment and a J gene segment was required. Rearrangements were called productive when the CDR3 lacked stop codons and stayed in frame with V and J; all others were non-productive. Following IMGT convention, CDR3 was defined as the stretch from the second conserved V-encoded cysteine up to the conserved J-encoded phenylalanine. Sequences without an unambiguous match to a single V gene segment were excluded from the earlier analysis of 500 to 700 of the donors. An earlier analysis of approximately 590 of the donors classified V segments as functional when productive rearrangements were above 56.7% and as segregating when the standard deviation between donors was above 5%. A statistical classification framework was built to diagnose cytomegalovirus status from the catalog of TCR beta chain sequences. In a later analysis, V and J genes were assigned by comparing TCR nucleotide sequences against IMGT/GENE-DB human TR gene sequences. The TCRdist pipeline was used in a later analysis to assign CDR3 sequences and most-parsimonious VDJ recombination scenarios. In a later analysis, every TCR beta chain was defined by the combination of its CDR3 amino acid sequence and its V-gene family, and reads without a unique V-gene family were dropped. In a later analysis, around 600 highly shared, low-generation-probability nucleotide sequences were removed to address suspected cross-contamination and a sequencing artifact. In a later analysis, a clonal expansion index was calculated for each public chain from normalized within-repertoire ranks of inferred template counts. A later analysis computed generation probabilities with a VDJ recombination model fitted to out-of-frame rearrangements, and checked the results against IGoR. In a later analysis, TCR-TCR, TCR-HLA and TCR-CMV co-occurrence was scored with hypergeometric tests, and a repertoire-size bias correction was applied to TCR pairs. In a later analysis, false discovery rates were estimated by permuting HLA or CMV assignments 20 times. A later analysis grouped co-occurring TCRs with DBSCAN, adding TCRdist sequence similarity when clustering within HLA-allele-positive subsets. For co-occurrence clustering, repertoires with fewer than 30,000 or more than 120,000 public chains were excluded, along with several repertoires with anomalous nucleotide sharing. In TCRdb, the immuneACCESS table is reduced to in-frame sequences with V and J assigned. These tables do not hold every clone; where another copy was compared, an unresolved V gene accounts for under half, and the others remain unexplained. The DNA was the basis for D and trimming; V, J and clone size are from that table. Across this sample there are some 130,000 clones, with 79% seen only once. The top ten hold 6.5% of the sample.

This sample was taken from a study of cytomegalovirus exposure and HLA in healthy donors (dated by TCRdb to the late 2010s). About the study as a whole: An earlier analysis of approximately 640 of the donors reported 250 to 300 Gb of sequence data and around 120 million unique TCR beta sequences from 150 million to 200 million T cells. Roughly 310 gigabases of sequencing data and 78 million or so unique TCR sequences were included in an early release covering around 600 HLA-typed donors. Among the roughly 370 genotyped donors, around 81% belonged to the genetic ancestry cluster associated with self-reported Caucasian donors. The study was designed to test whether signatures of past pathogen exposure could be identified by cataloging public T cell receptors. Using immunosequencing, the study profiled T cell repertoires from 550 to 750 subjects and related those repertoires to cytomegalovirus serostatus. Besides the first cohort of around 700 subjects, a separate validation cohort made up of some 110 different subjects was used. The study combined high-throughput TCR immunosequencing, statistical association of individual TCRs with disease status, and machine learning to predict cytomegalovirus infection status. A later analysis re-analyzed previously published TCR beta repertoires from about 730 donors and added high-resolution HLA genotyping to study TCR occurrence patterns. Rather than drawing on any new phenotypic data, the later analysis identified candidate immune exposures from TCR beta sequences and the way those sequences occurred across donors. An earlier analysis of fewer than 700 of the donors applied high-throughput TCR beta sequencing to assess whether each TCR beta V gene segment acted as functional or pseudogenic. Donor age, sex, ethnicity and CMV serostatus were compiled alongside the repertoire data. A later genetic analysis used genome-wide SNP genotypes for about 65% of the roughly 670 donors, treating that subset as a discovery cohort. Every discovery cohort repertoire had been produced on one sequencing platform. Both class I and class II loci were covered by HLA typing, at four-digit resolution. The number of typed donors differed by locus: roughly 629-640 for A, B, C, DRB1 and DQB1; 500 to 550 for DQA1; approximately 600 for DPA1; and approximately 450 for DPB1. About five DR-DQ haplotypes were treated as single units for association and clustering because of strong linkage in the cohort. Among about 400 genotyped donors of the cohort, an average of roughly 230,000 unique TCR beta nucleotide sequences was sequenced per donor, of which roughly 17% were non-productive.

Here is what the overall study found, with its caveats: Presence/absence analyses assumed roughly uniform sequencing depth across donors, an assumption that may not hold. In vitro tests confirmed that three of the cytomegalovirus-associated TCR beta chains recognize cytomegalovirus antigens. In a later analysis, HLA-associated TCR beta chains were found to be more clonally expanded and to have lower generation probabilities than equally common non-associated chains. A later analysis found that most CMV-associated TCR beta chains appeared HLA-restricted, with HLA associations seemingly driven largely by CMV exposure. When HLA alleles, especially DR and DQ, strongly co-occurred, TCR associations were difficult to assign to individual alleles. A total of fewer than 200 TCR beta chains were listed by the study as associated with cytomegalovirus. The sequencing pipeline was judged likely to have produced a cluster of highly shared sequence variants as a technical artifact. A further reported finding was that TCR beta sequences accurately predicted the HLA-A and HLA-B alleles for most subjects in the first cohort. In both the original and validation cohorts, the classifier was reported to diagnose cytomegalovirus status with high specificity and sensitivity. Broadly in line with IMGT annotations, most TCR beta V segments showed up in productive rearrangements about 87% or about 30% of the time in an earlier analysis of 450 to 600 of the donors. Some IMGT-functional V segments, including TRBV6-2 and TRBV6-3, could not be told apart with the 87-base-pair reads, so those segments were excluded. In a later analysis, TCR association rates were found to vary across HLA loci, with the most associated TCRs seen for DRB1 alleles and the fewest for HLA-C alleles. This cohort had only TCR beta chains sequenced, and the lack of alpha or paired-chain data limited which features could be detected. Correlated functional status among segregating V segments might be attributable to linkage disequilibrium, but an unknown experimental factor could not be ruled out. Most TCR sequences were observed very rarely across donors, whereas some public TCRs were present in many individuals. Compared with the roughly 600-donor mean, donors in an Asian-associated ancestry cluster had fewer N-insertions in productive TCRs, according to a later genetic analysis. For the cohort, immune exposure information was limited to CMV serostatus. In a later analysis, 16,951 TCR beta sequences were associated with specific HLA alleles at a false discovery rate of 0.05. A later genetic analysis associated a missense DCLRE1C variant with V-gene and J-gene trimming of TCR beta chains, and an independent cohort replicated the association. Because counts were too low, roughly 16 rarely observed V segments, including chromosome 9 orphons, were excluded from the earlier analysis of about 500 of the donors. According to a later analysis, parvovirus B19, influenza, CMV and Epstein-Barr virus appeared linked to several top co-occurrence clusters. Because HLA typing was unavailable for some donors at each locus, only the typed subset was used in association tests. The authors suggested that the approach could potentially be generalized to other disease states and immunological phenotypes.

Sequenced input: PBMCs. The rearrangement combines TRBV28 with TRBJ2-7; the best D guess is TRBD1, with 5 bases matching. This clonotype was obtained from a man aged 35 to 55 in good health and CMV-seropositive. At the DNA level, the sequence is TGTGCCAGCAGTTTACCCCAGGGTTCCTACGAGCAGTACTTC. Its coded protein is CASSLPQGSYEQYF. Full variable domain (CDR3 extended with the reference TRBV28 and TRBJ2-7 proteins): DVKVTQSSRYLVKRTGEKVFLECVQDMDHENMFWYRQDPGLGLRLIYFSYDVKMKEKGDIPEGYSVSREKKERFSLILESASTNQTSMYLCASSLPQGSYEQYFGPGTRLTVT.